This TCR beta chain was found in a study of blood T cell repertoires in COVID-19. Turning to the study itself: COVID-19 samples from acute and convalescent phases originated in the United States, Italy and Spain. The cDNA or gDNA used as material had been derived from T cells, B-cell-depleted T cells, or PBMCs.

In the source study's methods: Reference gene primers were amplified, and this amplification served to estimate nucleated cell counts. Sequencing was performed with immunoSEQ multiplex PCR; in TCRdb, only in-frame clones are kept and a portion is missing. That table gives V, J and clone size, and the DNA gave D and trimming. The sample comprises some 300,000 clones, around 88% of which are singletons, and about 7% rests with the top ten. The sequenced material came from peripheral blood. The TCR was taken from a woman in her twenties or thirties who had recovered from COVID-19.

The CDR3 region has the DNA TGTGCCAGCAGTGAAGCTCTCCGGCAGGGTTCTGAAGCTTTCTTT. Translated: CASSEALRQGSEAFF. This sequence joins TRBV2 and TRBJ1-1; D may be TRBD1 (5 bases). The germline V and J ends were trimmed by 0 bases and 6 bases, with 14 bases remaining between them. Germline V gene data show CDR1 as SNHLY and CDR2 as FYNNEI. The CDR3 spans 15 residues.